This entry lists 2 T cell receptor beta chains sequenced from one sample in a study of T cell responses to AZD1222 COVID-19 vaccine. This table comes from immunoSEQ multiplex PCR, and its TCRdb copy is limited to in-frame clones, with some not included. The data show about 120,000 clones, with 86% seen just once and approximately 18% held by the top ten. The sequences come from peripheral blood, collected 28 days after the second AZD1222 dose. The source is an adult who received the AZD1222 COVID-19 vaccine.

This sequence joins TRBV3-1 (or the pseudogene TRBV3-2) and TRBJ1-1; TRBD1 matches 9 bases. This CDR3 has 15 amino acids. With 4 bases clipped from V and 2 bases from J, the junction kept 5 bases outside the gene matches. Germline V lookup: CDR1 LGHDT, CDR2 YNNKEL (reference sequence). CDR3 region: CASSLPDRGNTEAFF. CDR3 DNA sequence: TGTGCCAGCAGCCTACCGGACAGGGGTAACACTGAAGCTTTCTTT.

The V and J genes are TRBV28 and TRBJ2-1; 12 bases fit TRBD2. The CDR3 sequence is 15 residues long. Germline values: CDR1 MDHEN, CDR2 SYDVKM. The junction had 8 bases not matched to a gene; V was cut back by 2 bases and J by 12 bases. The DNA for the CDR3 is TGTGCCAGCAGTTTAATTGCTAGCGGGAGGGCCGTGCAGTTCTTC. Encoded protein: CASSLIASGRAVQFF.